This T cell receptor (beta chain) derives from a study of TIL therapy for anti-PD-1-resistant metastatic lung cancer. The overall study: Patients then received nivolumab; progressors got lymphodepletion, TIL and IL-2. Half of patients were current or former smokers.

The CDR3 runs to 12 residues. Germline lookup yields CDR1 PRHDT and CDR2 FYEKMQ (reference sequence). The V gene lost 1 base and the J gene lost 7 bases, with 5 bases spanning the gap. Time point here: pre-treatment sample, taken before nivolumab and TIL therapy. This was the immunoSEQ v3 assay. Produced via immunoSEQ multiplex PCR; TCRdb's table is partial and in-frame only. The sample shows approximately 60,000 clones, roughly 80% of them seen only once. The source is a person aged 30 to 80 with non-small cell lung cancer. The sequencing used blood, collected at baseline. The chain has TRBV13 and TRBJ1-5; no clear D gene. The CDR3, as DNA: TGTGCCAGCAGCTTAGTGGGCCAGCCCCAGCATTTT. This gives the protein CASSLVGQPQHF. Full variable domain (outside the CDR3, taken from reference TRBV13 and TRBJ1-5): AAGVIQSPRHLIKEKRETATLKCYPIPRHDTVYWYQQGPGQDPQFLISFYEKMQSDKGSIPDRFSAQQFSDYHSELNMSSLELGDSALYFCASSLVGQPQHFGDGTRLSIL.